The 7 T cell receptor beta chains reported below all come from one sample, sequenced in a study of cytomegalovirus exposure and HLA in healthy donors. PCR amplification relied on 60 Vbeta primers (plus 13 Jbeta primers). This table comes from immunoSEQ multiplex PCR, and its TCRdb copy is limited to in-frame clones, with some not included. The repertoire holds 160,000 or so clones, with around nine tenths as singletons. Material for sequencing was PBMCs. The receptors stem from a woman aged 30 to 39 in good health and CMV-seronegative.

The rearrangement joins TRBV10-3 to TRBJ1-1; tentative D call: TRBD1 (5 bases). Germline CDR1 and CDR2: ENHRY and SYGVKD. The CDR3 has 12 residues. The V and J ends lost 10 bases and 1 base respectively, with 10 bases between them. CDR3 DNA sequence: TGTGCCACGGCGGGGGGGAACACTGAAGCTTTCTTT. Translating it yields CATAGGNTEAFF.

The rearrangement links TRBV5-1 to TRBJ2-5, with TRBD1 as a possible D gene (5 bases). This CDR3 is 13 amino acids long. Germline V gene lookup returns CDR1 SGHRS and CDR2 YFSETQ. V lost 4 bases and J lost 1, with 8 bases in between. The chain's CDR3 is CASSQGPQETQYF. The DNA of the CDR3 is TGCGCCAGCAGCCAGGGCCCCCAAGAGACCCAGTACTTC.

This rearrangement joins TRBV4-3 to TRBJ1-4; 8 positions agree with TRBD1. J gave up 8 bases and V 4 bases, and 6 bases lay outside the gene matches. The CDR3 length is 14 residues. CDR1 LGHNA and CDR2 YSLEER come from the germline V gene. For the CDR3, the DNA is TGCGCCAGCAGCCCTGGACAGGGAGGCGAAAAACTGTTTTTT. It codes for CASSPGQGGEKLFF.

J is TRBJ2-5 and V is TRBV19, with D maybe TRBD2 (5 bases). Trimming took 3 bases from V and 5 from J, leaving 16 bases between them. Germline V gene lookup returns CDR1 LNHDA and CDR2 SQIVND (reference sequence). The CDR3 runs 15 residues. CDR3 sequence (DNA): TGTGCCAGTAGTATCGGTGTGTTGCCGGGGGAGACCCAGTACTTC. It yields the protein CASSIGVLPGETQYF.

CDR3 nucleotides: TGCGCCAGCAACAGGGACAGACCCGGGGAGCTGTTTTTT. Amino acid sequence: CASNRDRPGELFF. This sequence joins TRBV5-1 and TRBJ2-2; the match to TRBD1 covers 7 bases. The CDR3 is made up of 13 amino acids. The junction had 5 bases not matched to a gene; V was cut back by 6 bases and J by 6 bases. From germline, CDR1 is SGHRS and CDR2 YFSETQ.

This sequence joins TRBV7-2 and TRBJ1-2; 8 positions agree with TRBD1. With 4 bases clipped from V and 4 bases from J, the junction kept 14 bases outside the gene matches. CDR3 size: 17 residues. CDR1 and CDR2 (germline): SGHTA, FQGNSA. CDR3 sequence reads: CASSSDREAGLGYGYTF. CDR3 bases: TGTGCCAGCAGCTCGGACAGGGAGGCCGGGTTGGGCTATGGCTACACCTTC.

This clone showed up just a few times. The chain couples TRBV7-6 to TRBJ1-1; D not resolved. Germline V lookup: CDR1 SGHVS, CDR2 FNYEAQ. The CDR3 consists of 14 residues. Trimming cost V 1 base and J 1 base, with 7 bases left between them. The CDR3 is CASSLGAQNTEAFF. The CDR3, as DNA: TGTGCCAGCAGCTTAGGGGCCCAGAACACTGAAGCTTTCTTT. The whole variable domain, filled in from reference TRBV7-6 and TRBJ1-1, reads GAGVSQSPRYKVTKRGQDVALRCDPISGHVSLYWYRQALGQGPEFLTYFNYEAQQDKSGLPNDRFSAERPEGSISTLTIQRTEQRDSAMYRCASSLGAQNTEAFFGQGTRLTVV.